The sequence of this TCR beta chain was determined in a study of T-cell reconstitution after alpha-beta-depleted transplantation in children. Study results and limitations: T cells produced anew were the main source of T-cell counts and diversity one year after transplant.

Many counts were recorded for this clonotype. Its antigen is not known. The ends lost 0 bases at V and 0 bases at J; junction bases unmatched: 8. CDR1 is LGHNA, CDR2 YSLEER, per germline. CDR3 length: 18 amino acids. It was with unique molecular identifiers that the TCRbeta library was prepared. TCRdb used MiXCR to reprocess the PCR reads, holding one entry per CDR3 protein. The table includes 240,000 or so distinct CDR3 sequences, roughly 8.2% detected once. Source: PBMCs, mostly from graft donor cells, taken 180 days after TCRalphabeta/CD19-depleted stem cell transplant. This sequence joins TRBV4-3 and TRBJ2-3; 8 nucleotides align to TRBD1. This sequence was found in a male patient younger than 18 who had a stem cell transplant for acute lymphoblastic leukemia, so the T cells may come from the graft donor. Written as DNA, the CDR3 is TGCGCCAGCAGCCAAGAGGCAGGGGGCTTCACTAGCACAGATACGCAGTATTTT. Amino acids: CASSQEAGGFTSTDTQYF.